The source of this T cell receptor beta chain is a study of immune evolution from preneoplasia to lung adenocarcinoma. Germline CDR1 reads KGHSH; CDR2 reads LQKENI. The germline V and J ends were trimmed by 8 bases and 2 bases, with 15 bases remaining between them. This CDR3 spans 14 amino acids. The data were produced by immunoSEQ multiplex PCR, yet TCRdb's version contains in-frame clones alone and is incomplete. This sample has about 7,200 clones, with almost 80% found just once. Patient tissue came from resections in Japan or China, 2014–2017. This TCR was recovered from a person between 65 and 80 years old with lung adenocarcinoma. This chain links TRBV18 with TRBJ2-5; either TRBD1 or TRBD2 may supply D (5 bases each). Sequencing was performed on FFPE adjacent normal lung tissue. This chain's CDR3 is CASTPGRQQETQYF. The DNA of the CDR3 is TGTGCCAGCACCCCAGGGAGACAGCAAGAGACCCAGTACTTC.